These 10 T cell receptor beta chains were sequenced from one sample in a study of T cell responses to AZD1222 COVID-19 vaccine. Generated by immunoSEQ multiplex PCR, the TCRdb table keeps only in-frame clones and is missing some. The data contain around 120,000 clones, 87% of them singletons. The sample was peripheral blood, taken 28 days after the second AZD1222 dose. The receptors stem from an adult who received the AZD1222 COVID-19 vaccine.

The chain recombines TRBV19 with TRBJ2-7, with 7 bases that match TRBD1. The CDR3 covers 13 residues. CDR1 and CDR2 from the germline V gene are LNHDA and SQIVND (reference sequence). J lost 6 bases, V lost 6 bases, and 8 bases had no gene match. The CDR3 protein is CASSLTGFGEQYF. The CDR3, as DNA: TGTGCCAGTAGCCTGACAGGGTTCGGCGAGCAGTACTTC.

Comments on this clone: The sample holds other DNA sequences that translate to the same CDR3. This chain joins TRBV18 and TRBJ1-2, with TRBD1 identical over 9 bases. V dropped 2 bases and J dropped 5; count of bases not matched to a gene: 0. CDR3 length: 13 amino acids. Germline lookup yields CDR1 KGHSH and CDR2 LQKENI. CDR3 nucleotides: TGTGCCAGCTCACCAGACAGGGGGTATGGCTACACCTTC. Its translation: CASSPDRGYGYTF.

The rearrangement joins TRBV19 to TRBJ1-1; the D is unclear. Germline CDR1 reads LNHDA; CDR2 reads SQIVND (reference sequence). V was trimmed by 6 bases and J by 0 bases, leaving 20 bases between them. The CDR3 is 17 amino acids. CDR3 sequence: CASSPLVGAELNTEAFF. Written as DNA, the CDR3 is TGTGCCAGTAGCCCCTTGGTGGGCGCTGAATTGAACACTGAAGCTTTCTTT.

This chain uses TRBV27 with TRBJ2-1, with D perhaps matching TRBD1 (5 bases). Trimming stripped 2 bases from V and 5 bases from J, with 7 bases between. This CDR3 contains 13 residues. Germline CDR1 MNHEY, CDR2 SMNVEV (reference sequence). The CDR3 is CASSLDRDNEQFF. The CDR3 coding sequence is TGTGCCAGCAGTTTAGACAGAGACAATGAGCAGTTCTTC.

Here the CDR3 reads CASSRGQGGTYEQYF. The CDR3 DNA reads as TGTGCCAGCAGCAGGGGACAGGGTGGGACCTACGAGCAGTACTTC. The V call is TRBV4-2, the J call TRBJ2-7; 9 nucleotides match TRBD1. The CDR3 extends over 15 amino acids. The V gene's germline CDR1 is LGHNA and CDR2 YNFKEQ. V shed 5 bases, J shed 2 bases, and the junction held 7 bases outside the gene matches.

V gene TRBV28 combines with J gene TRBJ2-1, with 8 bases fitting TRBD2. V lost 2 bases and J lost 1; bases outside the gene matches: 19. The V gene's germline CDR1 is MDHEN and CDR2 SYDVKM. CDR3 size: 21 residues. This chain's CDR3 is CASSLSPHFSGTLVSYNEQFF. For the CDR3, the DNA is TGTGCCAGCAGTTTAAGTCCCCACTTTAGCGGGACCCTTGTTTCCTACAATGAGCAGTTCTTC.

The chain joins TRBV3-1 (or the pseudogene TRBV3-2) to TRBJ2-7; 12 nucleotides match TRBD2. Germline trimming cut 4 bases from V and 2 bases from J; bases unmatched to any gene: 3. CDR1 is LGHDT, CDR2 YNNKEL, per germline (reference sequence). The CDR3 is 15 amino acids. The CDR3 sequence is CASSPGLAGPYEQYF. The DNA of the CDR3 is TGTGCCAGCAGCCCGGGACTAGCGGGCCCCTACGAGCAGTACTTC.

This clone was detected only a few times. J is TRBJ2-5 and V is TRBV2; no clear D. Per germline, CDR1 SNHLY and CDR2 FYNNEI. V was shortened by 6 bases and J by 2 bases, with 10 bases between the two germline ends. The CDR3 has 13 amino acids. CDR3 region: CASSLSVQETQYF. The CDR3 coding sequence is TGTGCCAGCAGCTTGAGCGTTCAAGAGACCCAGTACTTC.

The chain joins TRBV28 to TRBJ1-1; weak D call: TRBD1 (5 bases). Germline V gene lookup returns CDR1 MDHEN and CDR2 SYDVKM. Trimming removed 3 bases from V and 1 base from J, with 9 bases in between. The CDR3 consists of 14 residues. CDR3 residues: CASSLGGTNTEAFF. The CDR3, as DNA: TGTGCCAGCAGTTTGGGGGGGACGAACACTGAAGCTTTCTTT.

This clone was recorded a few times. This chain joins TRBV20-1 and TRBJ2-1, with TRBD2 as a possible D gene (5 bases). The germline V gene has CDR1 DFQATT and CDR2 SNEGSKA (reference sequence). The CDR3 is made up of 11 amino acids. The CDR3 protein is CSTGSYNEQFF. The CDR3 DNA sequence: TGCAGCACGGGGTCTTACAATGAGCAGTTCTTC.